These 17 T cell receptor beta chains came from one sample sequenced in a study of T cell repertoires in cytomegalovirus infection. Via MiXCR, TCRdb re-called the reads, giving one row per CDR3 protein. The sample holds 510,000 or so distinct CDR3 sequences, less than 30% seen once. Sequenced input: PBMCs. These TCRs come from a human donor in good health (CMV status not recorded). Some clones in this sample may be carry-over from other donors' samples.

This clonotype was seen at least ten times. The genes are TRBV20-1 and TRBJ1-1, with D tentatively TRBD1 (6 bases). The CDR3 extends over 14 amino acids. V was cut by 5 bases and J by 2 bases, with 15 bases left in between. Germline CDR1 DFQATT, CDR2 SNEGSKA (reference sequence). The CDR3 region is CSASPGTPNTEAFF. As DNA, the CDR3 is TGCAGTGCTTCCCCCGGGACACCCAACACTGAAGCTTTCTTT.

The chain carries TRBV12-3 or TRBV12-4 and TRBJ2-1, with 8 bases identical to TRBD2. V shed 1 base, J shed 5 bases, and the junction held 7 bases outside the gene matches. The CDR3 covers 16 residues. The CDR3 DNA reads TGTGCCAGCAGTTTAGGTTCAGCGGGAGCCCACAATGAGCAGTTCTTC. This translates into CASSLGSAGAHNEQFF.

This clonotype was observed many times. The V gene is TRBV19, the J gene TRBJ1-1, with 8 bases lining up with TRBD1. V lost 8 bases, J lost 4 bases, and 6 bases stayed unmatched. The CDR3 loop spans 13 amino acids. Germline V gene sequence: CDR1 LNHDA, CDR2 SQIVND (reference sequence). For the CDR3, the DNA is TGTGCCAGTGGGCACACAGGGGGCACTGAAGCTTTCTTT. The encoded protein is CASGHTGGTEAFF.

The chain joins TRBV5-1 to TRBJ1-2; D not certain. This CDR3 has 14 amino acids. The V gene's germline CDR1 is SGHRS and CDR2 YFSETQ. Trimming stripped 1 base from V and 6 bases from J, with 13 bases between. As DNA, the CDR3 is TGCGCCAGCAGCTTGTACAGCAAAATCGATGGCTACACCTTC. Translating gives CASSLYSKIDGYTF.

This clonotype was recorded a few times. The genes are TRBV7-8 and TRBJ2-2; the match to TRBD2 covers 11 bases. V lost 0 bases to trimming and J lost 5 bases; unmatched junction nucleotides: 2. Germline V CDR1 and CDR2: SGHVS, FQNEAQ. The CDR3 extends over 16 amino acids. The CDR3 bases are TGTGCCAGCAGCTTAGCGACTAGCGGGATTACCGGGGAGCTGTTTTTT. Residues: CASSLATSGITGELFF.

V is TRBV15 and J is TRBJ2-1, with TRBD2 matching over 10 bases. CDR3 length: 17 amino acids. Germline V gene lookup returns CDR1 LNHNV and CDR2 YYDKDF (reference sequence). The V and J ends lost 0 bases and 5 bases, in that order; junction bases with no gene match: 7. CDR3 loop: CATSREPLAGVHNEQFF. The CDR3 DNA sequence: TGTGCCACCAGCAGAGAGCCCCTAGCGGGAGTCCACAATGAGCAGTTCTTC.

There are many counts of this clonotype. V and J are TRBV7-2 and TRBJ2-5; D could derive from TRBD1 or TRBD2 (6 bases each). This CDR3 spans 15 amino acids. V was trimmed by 2 bases and J by 5 bases, leaving 15 bases between them. Germline values: CDR1 SGHTA, CDR2 FQGNSA. The CDR3 is CASSLLRETGETQYF. For the CDR3, the DNA is TGTGCCAGCAGCTTATTGCGGGAAACAGGGGAGACCCAGTACTTC.

This clonotype came up a few times. V gene TRBV24-1 combines with J gene TRBJ1-2, with D possibly matching TRBD1 (5 bases). This CDR3 spans 13 amino acids. CDR1 and CDR2 (germline): KGHDR, SFDVKD. The V end lost 6 bases, the J end lost 4 bases, and 11 bases lay between the germline ends. The CDR3, as DNA: TGTGCCACCAGTTCGTCAGGGCGCTATGGCTACACCTTC. This codes for CATSSSGRYGYTF.

This clonotype was found a few times. The chain combines TRBV20-1 with TRBJ2-4; 10 nucleotides match TRBD1. The V gene's germline CDR1 is DFQATT and CDR2 SNEGSKA (reference sequence). V was clipped by 5 bases and J by 9 bases; unmatched bases: 4. The CDR3 has 12 amino acids. This chain's CDR3 is CSAVTGGFIQYF. The CDR3 DNA reads as TGCAGTGCTGTGACAGGGGGCTTCATTCAGTACTTC.

This clonotype was seen only a few times. J is TRBJ1-6 and V is TRBV4-3; tentatively, D is TRBD1 (6 bases). Deletions cut 7 bases from V and 8 bases from J, with 12 bases between. The CDR3 is 13 residues long. The germline V gene has CDR1 LGHNA and CDR2 YSLEER. CDR3 nucleotides: TGCGCCAGCAACAAAGACAGGCATTCACCCCTCCACTTT. Amino acids: CASNKDRHSPLHF.

The gene calls are TRBV5-1 and TRBJ2-7, with D maybe TRBD2 (7 bases). Per the germline V gene, CDR1 is SGHRS and CDR2 is YFSETQ. This CDR3 comprises 16 residues. The V gene lost 6 bases and the J gene lost 3 bases, with 22 bases spanning the gap. The CDR3, as DNA: TGCGCCAGCACGCCGAGGGGGGGGACGTCGGGCTACGAGCAGTACTTC. This codes for CASTPRGGTSGYEQYF.

The CDR3 sequence is CASSSRGVNNEQFF. The CDR3 nucleotides are TGTGCCAGCAGCAGCCGGGGGGTTAATAATGAGCAGTTCTTC. This chain uses TRBV11-1 with TRBJ2-1, with TRBD2 identical over 7 bases. This CDR3 is built from 14 residues. The germline V gene has CDR1 SGHAT and CDR2 FQDESV (reference sequence). V lost 5 bases to trimming and J lost 7 bases; unmatched junction nucleotides: 8.

This clonotype was picked up a small number of times. The V and J genes are TRBV28 and TRBJ2-2; D ambiguous. The germline CDR1 and CDR2 sequences are MDHEN and SYDVKM. The CDR3 runs to 15 residues. V was pared by 4 bases and J by 6 bases, with 15 bases between. The CDR3 protein is CASSWHGPRAGELFF. CDR3 nucleotides: TGTGCCAGCAGTTGGCATGGCCCGAGAGCCGGGGAGCTGTTTTTT.

The chain employs TRBV20-1 and TRBJ2-7; D gene unclear. The CDR3 is 12 amino acids. Trimming took 3 bases from V and 3 from J, leaving 9 bases between them. The V gene's germline CDR1 is DFQATT and CDR2 SNEGSKA (reference sequence). In DNA form, the CDR3 reads TGCAGTGCTAGCAAAATAGACTACGAGCAGTACTTC. It encodes CSASKIDYEQYF.

Of note for this clonotype: With a much larger clone just one base away, this may be a read error. The chain is built from TRBV7-2 and TRBJ2-1; 7 bases line up with TRBD2. The germline V gene has CDR1 SGHTA and CDR2 FQGNSA. This CDR3 is 18 amino acids long. CDR3 loop: CASSLVPPGRSSYNEKFF. The CDR3 nucleotides are TGTGCCAGCAGCTTAGTCCCTCCCGGGAGGAGCTCCTACAATGAGAAGTTCTTC.

The chain couples TRBV27 to TRBJ2-1, with 12 nucleotides matching TRBD2. The V and J ends lost 6 bases and 3 bases, in that order; junction bases with no gene match: 0. Germline values: CDR1 MNHEY, CDR2 SMNVEV (reference sequence). This CDR3 is built from 14 residues. The CDR3 sequence: CASRTSGSYNEQFF. In nucleotides, the CDR3 is TGTGCCAGCAGGACTAGCGGGAGCTACAATGAGCAGTTCTTC.

This clonotype was seen ten or more times. The chain combines TRBV11-3 with TRBJ2-1, with D hard to call. The CDR3 is made up of 11 amino acids. V lost 7 bases, J lost 6 bases, and 7 bases lay in between. Per the germline V gene, CDR1 is SGHNT and CDR2 is YENEEA. As DNA, the CDR3 is TGTGCCAGCACCAACGGCAATGAGCAGTTCTTC. Translating it yields CASTNGNEQFF.